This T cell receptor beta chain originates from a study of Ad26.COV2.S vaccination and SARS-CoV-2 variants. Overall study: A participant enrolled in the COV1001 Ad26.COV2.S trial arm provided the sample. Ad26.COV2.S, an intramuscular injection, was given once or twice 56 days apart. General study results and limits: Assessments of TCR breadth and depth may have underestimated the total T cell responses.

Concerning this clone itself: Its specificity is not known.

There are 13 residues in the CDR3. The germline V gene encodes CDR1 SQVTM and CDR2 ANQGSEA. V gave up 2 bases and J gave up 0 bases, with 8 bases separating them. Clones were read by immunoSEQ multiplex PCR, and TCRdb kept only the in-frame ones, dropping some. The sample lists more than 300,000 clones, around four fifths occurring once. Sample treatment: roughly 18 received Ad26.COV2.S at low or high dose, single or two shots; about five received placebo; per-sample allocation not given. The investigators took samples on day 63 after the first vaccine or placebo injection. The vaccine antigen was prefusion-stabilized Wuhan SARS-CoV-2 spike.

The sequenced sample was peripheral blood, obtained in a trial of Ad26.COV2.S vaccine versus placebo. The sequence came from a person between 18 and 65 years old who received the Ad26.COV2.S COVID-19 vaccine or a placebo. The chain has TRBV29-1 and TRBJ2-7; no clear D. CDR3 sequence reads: CSVELDSSYEQYF. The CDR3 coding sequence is TGCAGCGTTGAATTGGATAGCTCCTACGAGCAGTACTTC.